One and the same sample provided the 22 T cell receptor beta chains below, sequenced in a study of blood T cell repertoires in COVID-19. Sequenced by immunoSEQ multiplex PCR; TCRdb stores in-frame clones only, minus some. The profile shows some 400,000 clones, 85% to 90% of them singletons. Sequenced material: PBMCs or T cells enriched from blood (not recorded which). The receptors originated from a woman in her 30s who had recovered from COVID-19.

J is TRBJ1-5 and V is TRBV7-2; D perhaps matches TRBD1 (5 bases). V lost 1 base and J 11 bases, leaving 15 bases between the germline ends. This CDR3 has 14 amino acids. CDR1 is SGHTA and CDR2 is FQGNSA in the germline V gene. The CDR3: CASSLGGDVMAQHF. The CDR3 DNA reads TGTGCCAGCAGCTTAGGGGGGGATGTGATGGCCCAGCATTTT. The full variable domain, in which reference TRBV7-2 and TRBJ1-5 provide the parts outside the CDR3, is GAGVSQSPSNKVTEKGKDVELRCDPISGHTALYWYRQSLGQGLEFLIYFQGNSAPDKSGLPSDRFSAERTGGSVSTLTIQRTQQEDSAVYLCASSLGGDVMAQHFGDGTRLSIL.

V is TRBV10-3 and J is TRBJ2-1; 12 nucleotides match TRBD2. J gave up 9 bases and V 10 bases, and 7 bases lay outside the gene matches. Germline V gene data show CDR1 as ENHRY and CDR2 as SYGVKD. The CDR3 is 13 amino acids. This chain's CDR3 is CATTSGGRGEQFF. The CDR3 DNA reads as TGTGCCACGACTAGCGGGGGAAGGGGTGAGCAGTTCTTC.

V gene TRBV6-4 combines with J gene TRBJ1-1, with TRBD1 identical over 9 bases. There are 15 residues in the CDR3. V dropped 6 bases and J dropped 0; count of bases not matched to a gene: 5. CDR1 and CDR2 (germline): MRHNA, SNTAGT. CDR3 DNA sequence: TGTGCCAGCAGGCGGGGACAGGGAGTGAACACTGAAGCTTTCTTT. This encodes CASRRGQGVNTEAFF.

V usage is TRBV9 and J usage is TRBJ2-5; 11 bases agree with TRBD2. Trimming removed 3 bases from V and 5 bases from J; junction bases left unmatched: 9. This CDR3 has 16 residues. Germline CDR1 and CDR2: SGDLS and YYNGEE. CDR3 in amino acids: CASSATLAGGAETQYF. Here the CDR3 DNA reads TGTGCCAGCAGCGCGACTCTAGCGGGGGGCGCGGAGACCCAGTACTTC.

The chain combines TRBV29-1 with TRBJ2-3; a possible D gene is TRBD2 (5 bases). Germline V gene lookup returns CDR1 SQVTM and CDR2 ANQGSEA. V was shortened by 5 bases and J by 6 bases, with 6 bases between the two germline ends. The CDR3 consists of 10 residues. CDR3 sequence reads: CSVTRDTQYF. In nucleotides, the CDR3 is TGCAGCGTTACTAGGGATACGCAGTATTTT.

The chain couples TRBV4-1 to TRBJ1-1; D gene ambiguous. The length of the CDR3 is 17 residues. V lost 1 base, J lost 2 bases, and 17 bases lay in between. CDR1 MGHRA and CDR2 YSYEKL come from the germline V gene. As DNA, the CDR3 is TGCGCCAGCAGCCAAGCTTTTGAGGCAGCCTCTAACACTGAAGCTTTCTTT. This gives the protein CASSQAFEAASNTEAFF.

The gene calls are TRBV5-6 and TRBJ2-1; D unresolved. This CDR3 spans 17 amino acids. Germline loops: CDR1 SGHDT, CDR2 YYEEEE. V lost 0 bases, J lost 6 bases, and 19 bases lay in between. CDR3 in amino acids: CASSLVPGQTPFNEQFF. The CDR3 coding sequence is TGTGCCAGCAGCTTGGTTCCCGGCCAGACACCCTTCAATGAGCAGTTCTTC.

This clone came up once. The chain links TRBV19 to TRBJ1-3, with D perhaps TRBD1 (5 bases). Between the trimmed V and J ends, which lost 8 bases and 0 bases, there was a span of 8 bases. The CDR3 is 13 amino acids. Germline V gene sequence: CDR1 LNHDA, CDR2 SQIVND (reference sequence). CDR3 coding DNA: TGTGCCAGTCAGGGTAACTCTGGAAACACCATATATTTT. It codes for CASQGNSGNTIYF.

This clone appeared a few times. V and J are TRBV10-2 and TRBJ2-7; 13 positions agree with TRBD2. V gave up 4 bases and J gave up 4 bases; unmatched junction bases: 4. Germline V gene data show CDR1 as WSHSY and CDR2 as SAAADI. The CDR3 length is 15 residues. CDR3 in DNA: TGCGCCAGCAGTGGGGGACTAGCGGGAAGGTACGAGCAGTACTTC. Protein: CASSGGLAGRYEQYF.

This sequence joins TRBV12-3 or TRBV12-4 and TRBJ1-1, with 10 bases matching TRBD1. The CDR3 is made up of 13 amino acids. The V and J ends lost 6 bases and 5 bases, in that order; junction bases with no gene match: 3. CDR3 residues: CASSRQGATEAFF. The CDR3 DNA follows: TGTGCCAGCAGCCGACAGGGGGCGACTGAAGCTTTCTTT.

V gene TRBV28 combines with J gene TRBJ2-5, with TRBD2 identical over 8 bases. V lost 4 bases and J lost 5; bases outside the gene matches: 12. This CDR3 spans 16 amino acids. CDR1 and CDR2 (germline): MDHEN, SYDVKM. The CDR3 is CASSSVAGRRRETQYF. In nucleotides, the CDR3 is TGTGCCAGCAGTTCCGTAGCGGGACGGCGTAGGGAGACCCAGTACTTC.

The chain employs TRBV30 and TRBJ1-3; D is unresolved. The CDR3 loop spans 13 amino acids. Between the trimmed V and J ends, which lost 4 bases and 3 bases, there was a span of 10 bases. Germline loops: CDR1 GTSNPN, CDR2 SVGIG (reference sequence). CDR3 nucleotide sequence: TGTGCCTGGACCGCGGGGTTTGGAAACACCATATATTTT. It codes for CAWTAGFGNTIYF.

V and J are TRBV5-1 and TRBJ2-7; D might be TRBD2 (5 bases). The CDR3 length is 13 residues. The germline V gene encodes CDR1 SGHRS and CDR2 YFSETQ. V shed 0 bases and J shed 4 bases, with 8 bases lying between them. The CDR3 sequence is CASSLVGGYEQYF. The CDR3 region has the DNA TGCGCCAGCAGCTTGGTCGGCGGGTACGAGCAGTACTTC.

This clone was observed a single time. The rearrangement uses TRBV5-1 and TRBJ2-2, with 8 bases aligning to TRBD1. Germline CDR1 SGHRS, CDR2 YFSETQ. The CDR3 contains 19 residues. J was trimmed by 1 base and V by 3 bases; bases with no gene match: 14. In DNA form, the CDR3 reads TGCGCCAGCAGCTCCCACCGAGGCCAGGGGGCTATGAACACCGGGGAGCTGTTTTTT. The encoded protein is CASSSHRGQGAMNTGELFF.

V usage is TRBV7-9 and J usage is TRBJ1-5; D unclear. V was trimmed by 5 bases and J by 4 bases, leaving 12 bases between them. Per germline, CDR1 SEHNR and CDR2 FQNEAQ (reference sequence). CDR3 length equals 14 residues. The CDR3 bases are TGTGCCAGCAGCACTTCCACGGGGAATCAGCCCCAGCATTTT. Encoded protein: CASSTSTGNQPQHF.

V is TRBV24-1 and J is TRBJ1-1; a weak D match, TRBD1 (5 bases). This CDR3 region has 13 residues. Germline V gives CDR1 KGHDR, CDR2 SFDVKD. Trimming took off 5 bases at V and 3 bases at J, with 9 bases between the two ends. This chain's CDR3 is CATSVGADTEAFF. For the CDR3, the DNA is TGTGCCACCAGTGTAGGGGCGGACACTGAAGCTTTCTTT.

CDR3 sequence (DNA): TGTGCCAGTAGTTTCTCCCCTTTCGGGACAGGTCCCGGTTTGGTCACTGAAGCTTTCTTT. Amino acid sequence: CASSFSPFGTGPGLVTEAFF. The V call is TRBV19, the J call TRBJ1-1; TRBD1 matches at 8 bases. The V gene end was trimmed by 5 bases and the J gene end by 4 bases; junction bases not matched to a gene: 24. The germline gives CDR1 LNHDA, CDR2 SQIVND (reference sequence). The CDR3 is made up of 20 amino acids.

The chain couples TRBV3-1 (or the pseudogene TRBV3-2) to TRBJ2-3; 8 nucleotides align to TRBD2. J lost 0 bases, V lost 10 bases, and 6 bases had no gene match. The CDR3 loop spans 14 amino acids. Germline CDR1 is LGHDT and CDR2 is YNNKEL (reference sequence). CDR3 protein: CATTRGGSTDTQYF. The CDR3 DNA reads as TGTGCCACCACCCGCGGGGGGAGCACAGATACGCAGTATTTT.

The chain uses TRBV5-6 and TRBJ2-7, with 7 bases fitting TRBD1. From germline, CDR1 is SGHDT and CDR2 YYEEEE. The CDR3 covers 17 residues. V gave up 7 bases and J gave up 3 bases; unmatched junction bases: 19. CDR3 amino acids: CASGNRGRGEGVYEQYF. CDR3 in DNA: TGTGCCAGCGGGAACAGGGGTCGGGGTGAGGGAGTCTACGAGCAGTACTTC.

The chain carries TRBV5-6 and TRBJ1-6, with unresolved D. The V and J ends lost 4 bases and 9 bases respectively, with 17 bases between them. Germline V lookup: CDR1 SGHDT, CDR2 YYEEEE. The CDR3 covers 15 residues. This chain's CDR3 is CASSPRVTGSSPLHF. CDR3 coding DNA: TGTGCCAGCAGCCCAAGAGTTACGGGAAGTTCACCCCTCCACTTT.

This clone has just a few counts. V is TRBV12-3 or TRBV12-4 and J is TRBJ2-7; 7 nucleotides align to TRBD1. V lost 6 bases to trimming and J lost 6 bases; unmatched junction nucleotides: 8. The CDR3 has 13 amino acids. The CDR3 protein is CASSRTGQSEQYF. CDR3 nucleotides: TGTGCCAGCAGCCGGACAGGCCAATCCGAGCAGTACTTC.

J is TRBJ1-6 and V is TRBV7-2; possibly TRBD1 for D (5 bases). The V end lost 5 bases, the J end lost 10 bases, and 15 bases lay between the germline ends. The CDR3 spans 14 residues. Germline-derived CDR1 and CDR2 are SGHTA and FQGNSA. The CDR3, as DNA: TGTGCCAGCAGCCCGGTGGCAGGGCCATCACCCCTCCACTTT. This encodes CASSPVAGPSPLHF.